This T cell receptor beta chain derives from a study of early T cells in non-severe SARS-CoV-2 infection. Germline V gene sequence: CDR1 SGHAT, CDR2 FQDESV (reference sequence). The CDR3 has 16 amino acids. With V trimmed by 3 bases and J by 5 bases, 7 bases remained unmatched. Unique molecular identifiers were attached to individual cDNA molecules. TCRdb reprocessed the 5' RACE reads via MiXCR and lists one record per CDR3 protein. Among some 60,000 distinct CDR3 sequences listed, 6.5% to 8.5% were seen once. This clonotype was recorded many times. Sequenced material: whole blood. The J gene is TRBJ2-3, the V gene TRBV11-1; the match to TRBD2 covers 11 bases. This sequence originates from an adult who was a healthcare worker with PCR-confirmed SARS-CoV-2 infection or an uninfected control (not recorded which). The CDR3 reads CASSFEVAGGRDTQYF. CDR3 nucleotide sequence: TGTGCCAGCAGCTTCGAAGTAGCGGGAGGGCGAGATACGCAGTATTTT. Full variable domain (rest looked up from reference TRBV11-1 and TRBJ2-3): EAEVAQSPRYKITEKSQAVAFWCDPISGHATLYWYRQILGQGPELLVQFQDESVVDDSQLPKDRFSAERLKGVDSTLKIQPAELGDSAMYLCASSFEVAGGRDTQYFGPGTRLTVL.